Each of the 24 T cell receptor beta chains below was sequenced from the same sample in a study of T cell repertoires in cytomegalovirus infection. These receptors are not linked to any known antigen. Each CDR3 protein is one row after TCRdb ran MiXCR on the reads. The sample includes 200,000 to 250,000 distinct CDR3 sequences, 35% to 40% of them seen just once. Specimen: CD8+ T cells from cultured PBMCs, collected from culture after CMV antigen stimulation. The receptor set was obtained from a human donor in good health (CMV status not recorded). Some clones in this sample may be carry-over from other donors' samples.

The chain recombines TRBV7-8 with TRBJ2-1; no definite D call. Germline CDR1 SGHVS, CDR2 FQNEAQ. CDR3 size: 11 residues. V lost 5 bases to trimming and J lost 10 bases, with 9 bases between them. This CDR3 reads CASSATTEQFF. The CDR3 nucleotides read TGTGCCAGCAGCGCTACGACCGAGCAGTTCTTC. Drawing the rest from reference TRBV7-8 and TRBJ2-1, the complete variable domain is GAGVSQSPRYKVAKRGQDVALRCDPISGHVSLFWYQQALGQGPEFLTYFQNEAQLDKSGLPSDRFFAERPEGSVSTLKIQRTQQEDSAVYLCASSATTEQFFGPGTRLTVL.

This clonotype showed up just once. The V and J genes are TRBV6-8 and TRBJ1-1; D might be TRBD1 (5 bases). CDR3 length equals 15 residues. Germline CDR1 and CDR2: MNHGY and SAAAGT. V dropped 0 bases and J dropped 3 bases, with 11 bases sitting between them. In DNA, the CDR3 is TGTGCCAGCAGTTACTCGTTTGGGGGAGACACTGAAGCTTTCTTT. Amino acid sequence: CASSYSFGGDTEAFF.

This clonotype turned up a few times. This CDR3 reads CASRARGGPKDTQYF. The CDR3 DNA follows: TGTGCCAGCCGTGCAAGGGGAGGGCCGAAAGATACGCAGTATTTT. The chain couples TRBV27 to TRBJ2-3; 7 bases line up with TRBD2. Germline V CDR1 and CDR2: MNHEY, SMNVEV (reference sequence). Losses at the gene ends were 8 bases for V and 5 bases for J; bases not matched to a gene: 13. There are 15 residues in the CDR3.

The rearrangement uses TRBV7-9 and TRBJ2-7; 13 nucleotides align to TRBD2. Trimming at V came to 3 bases and at J to 5 bases, leaving 10 bases not matched to a gene. The CDR3 is 17 residues long. Germline V gene data show CDR1 as SEHNR and CDR2 as FQNEAQ (reference sequence). DNA of the CDR3: TGTGCCAGCAGCTTCTGGACTAGCGGGAGAACCCTCAACGAGCAGTACTTC. This gives the protein CASSFWTSGRTLNEQYF.

The chain combines TRBV28 with TRBJ2-1, with TRBD1 identical over 8 bases. This CDR3 is built from 13 residues. Germline loops: CDR1 MDHEN, CDR2 SYDVKM. Trimming took 6 bases from V and 8 from J; bases not matched to a gene: 6. Here the CDR3 reads CASSRDRWDEQFF. CDR3 sequence (DNA): TGTGCCAGCAGCCGGGACAGGTGGGATGAGCAGTTCTTC.

This clonotype was seen repeatedly, ten times or more. The rearrangement links TRBV12-3 or TRBV12-4 to TRBJ2-3; possible D gene TRBD1, 6 bases. This CDR3 is built from 16 residues. V shed 1 base and J shed 1 base, with 12 bases lying between them. The CDR3 reads CASSLGTAPGTDTQYF. In DNA, the CDR3 is TGTGCCAGCAGTTTAGGGACAGCTCCTGGCACAGATACGCAGTATTTT.

Only a few counts were recorded for this clonotype. The gene calls are TRBV11-2 and TRBJ2-4; possibly TRBD2 for D (5 bases). V lost 1 base and J 8 bases, leaving 6 bases between the germline ends. This CDR3 comprises 12 residues. In germline, CDR1 is SGHAT, CDR2 FQNNGV. CDR3 protein: CASSLGGDIQYF. The CDR3 coding sequence is TGTGCCAGCAGCTTAGGGGGAGACATTCAGTACTTC.

This clonotype was recorded at least ten times. The chain links TRBV7-8 to TRBJ2-7, with 7 bases fitting TRBD2. The V gene's germline CDR1 is SGHVS and CDR2 FQNEAQ. The CDR3 extends over 17 amino acids. V shed 4 bases, J shed 1 base, and the junction held 13 bases outside the gene matches. CDR3 residues: CASSYPVAGDPSYEQYF. CDR3 in DNA: TGTGCCAGCAGCTACCCGGTCGCGGGAGACCCTTCCTACGAGCAGTACTTC.

This clonotype has a handful of counts. The chain employs TRBV11-2 and TRBJ2-3; perhaps D is TRBD1 or TRBD2 (6 bases each). V shed 0 bases and J shed 2 bases, with 15 bases lying between them. In germline, CDR1 is SGHAT, CDR2 FQNNGV. The CDR3 has 17 residues. CDR3 loop: CASSLDFPGGPTDTQYF. The CDR3 DNA sequence: TGTGCCAGCAGCTTAGACTTCCCTGGGGGGCCCACAGATACGCAGTATTTT.

There are a few counts of this clonotype. This chain links TRBV11-2 with TRBJ2-2; 16 nucleotides line up with TRBD2. Germline V gene sequence: CDR1 SGHAT, CDR2 FQNNGV. V shed 4 bases and J 3 bases; nucleotides not matched to a gene: 11. This CDR3 is built from 20 residues. In DNA form, the CDR3 reads TGTGCCAGCAGCTGGACCGGGACTAGCGGGGGGGCCTCTGACACCGGGGAGCTGTTTTTT. Translated, it gives CASSWTGTSGGASDTGELFF.

The chain employs TRBV7-9 and TRBJ2-7; 12 bases match TRBD2. There are 17 residues in the CDR3. Germline-derived CDR1 and CDR2 are SEHNR and FQNEAQ (reference sequence). V lost 5 bases, J lost 5 bases, and 13 bases stayed unmatched. The DNA of the CDR3 is TGTGCCAGCAGCGAGCCGCCGACTAGCGGGAGAACCCACGAGCAGTACTTC. This sequence encodes CASSEPPTSGRTHEQYF.

The genes are TRBV28 and TRBJ1-4; 8 bases are a match to TRBD1. Germline V gene data show CDR1 as MDHEN and CDR2 as SYDVKM. Trimming cost V 4 bases and J 10 bases; bases outside gene matches: 2. This CDR3 spans 12 amino acids. The CDR3 sequence: CASSYRGRKLFF. DNA of the CDR3: TGTGCCAGCAGTTACAGGGGGAGAAAACTGTTTTTT. Using reference TRBV28 and TRBJ1-4 for the parts outside the CDR3, the full variable domain is DVKVTQSSRYLVKRTGEKVFLECVQDMDHENMFWYRQDPGLGLRLIYFSYDVKMKEKGDIPEGYSVSREKKERFSLILESASTNQTSMYLCASSYRGRKLFFGSGTQLSVL.

The V and J genes are TRBV2 and TRBJ2-1; 8 positions agree with TRBD2. The CDR3 has 15 amino acids. In germline, CDR1 is SNHLY, CDR2 FYNNEI. The junction had 9 bases not matched to a gene; V was cut back by 3 bases and J by 8 bases. This CDR3 is CASSEGTRSSDEQFF. The CDR3 DNA follows: TGTGCCAGCAGTGAGGGGACTAGGTCGTCGGATGAGCAGTTCTTC.

This clonotype has only a few counts. The chain uses TRBV7-2 and TRBJ2-2; no clear D. This CDR3 has 12 amino acids. Trimming shortened V by 8 bases and J by 5 bases, and 9 bases separated the two germline ends. The germline V gene encodes CDR1 SGHTA and CDR2 FQGNSA. For the CDR3, the DNA is TGTGCCAGCCCCGGACCTACCGGGGAGCTGTTTTTT. It is translated as CASPGPTGELFF.

The chain combines TRBV28 with TRBJ2-6; a possible D gene is TRBD2 (6 bases). Germline-derived CDR1 and CDR2 are MDHEN and SYDVKM. The V end was cut by 6 bases, the J end by 3 bases, with 24 bases between. The CDR3 extends over 19 amino acids. CDR3 protein: CASRPLLGEGTVGANVLTF. The DNA for the CDR3 is TGTGCCAGCAGACCTCTCCTGGGTGAGGGGACTGTTGGGGCCAACGTCCTGACTTTC.

This clonotype was detected only a few times. The chain combines TRBV7-2 with TRBJ2-1, with no clear D. Trimming took off 3 bases at V and 5 bases at J, with 14 bases between the two ends. The CDR3 spans 15 residues. In germline, CDR1 is SGHTA, CDR2 FQGNSA. The CDR3 sequence: CASSLTYSVNNEQFF. For the CDR3, the DNA is TGTGCCAGCAGCTTGACCTACTCGGTCAACAATGAGCAGTTCTTC. Complete variable domain (other parts from reference TRBV7-2 and TRBJ2-1): GAGVSQSPSNKVTEKGKDVELRCDPISGHTALYWYRQSLGQGLEFLIYFQGNSAPDKSGLPSDRFSAERTGGSVSTLTIQRTQQEDSAVYLCASSLTYSVNNEQFFGPGTRLTVL.

This clonotype appeared a few times. The chain couples TRBV7-6 to TRBJ2-6; 9 positions agree with TRBD1. V shed 5 bases, J shed 0 bases, and the junction held 8 bases outside the gene matches. The CDR3 sequence is 18 residues long. Germline V gene sequence: CDR1 SGHVS, CDR2 FNYEAQ. In nucleotides, the CDR3 is TGTGCCAGCAGCCCACGGACAGGGGCGATCTCTGGGGCCAACGTCCTGACTTTC. It is translated as CASSPRTGAISGANVLTF.

This chain uses TRBV9 with TRBJ1-2, with D maybe TRBD1 (5 bases). The CDR3 spans 12 residues. In germline, CDR1 is SGDLS, CDR2 YYNGEE. V was cut by 3 bases and J by 4 bases, with 7 bases left in between. CDR3 loop: CASSADSYGYTF. The DNA of the CDR3 is TGTGCCAGCAGCGCCGACAGCTATGGCTACACCTTC.

This chain links TRBV6-8 with TRBJ1-2, with TRBD1 matching over 8 bases. The CDR3 has 13 residues. Germline V lookup: CDR1 MNHGY, CDR2 SAAAGT. With 6 bases clipped from V and 10 bases from J, the junction kept 10 bases outside the gene matches. The CDR3 here is CASRIGTGNDYTF. CDR3 in DNA: TGTGCCAGCAGGATCGGGACAGGCAACGACTACACCTTC.

The CDR3: CSVEFAGSYNEQFF. As DNA, the CDR3 is TGCAGCGTTGAATTCGCGGGCTCCTACAATGAGCAGTTCTTC. V usage is TRBV29-1 and J usage is TRBJ2-1, with D perhaps matching TRBD2 (5 bases). Trimming shortened V by 2 bases and J by 0 bases, and 8 bases separated the two germline ends. Germline CDR1 SQVTM, CDR2 ANQGSEA. This CDR3 comprises 14 residues.

The gene calls are TRBV7-8 and TRBJ2-1, with D perhaps TRBD2 (6 bases). The CDR3 is 17 amino acids. The V gene lost 3 bases and the J gene lost 8 bases, with 23 bases spanning the gap. CDR1 is SGHVS and CDR2 is FQNEAQ in the germline V gene. The CDR3 sequence: CASSLEFTSYKSDEQFF. CDR3 nucleotide sequence: TGTGCCAGCAGCTTGGAATTTACTAGCTACAAATCCGATGAGCAGTTCTTC.

The CDR3 sequence: CATSRAGTGKGRGYTF. The CDR3 coding sequence is TGTGCCACCAGCAGAGCTGGGACAGGGAAGGGTCGCGGCTACACCTTC. This chain connects TRBV15 to TRBJ1-2; 9 bases fit TRBD1. The CDR3 spans 16 residues. Trimming took 1 base from V and 8 from J; bases not matched to a gene: 11. Per germline, CDR1 LNHNV and CDR2 YYDKDF (reference sequence).

The chain uses TRBV7-9 and TRBJ2-6, with D unclear. V lost 4 bases, J lost 0 bases, and 13 bases lay in between. The CDR3 has 17 residues. Germline CDR1 reads SEHNR; CDR2 reads FQNEAQ (reference sequence). The CDR3 DNA sequence: TGTGCCAGCAGCTCTCGTGTAGCCCTCTCTGGGGCCAACGTCCTGACTTTC. It encodes CASSSRVALSGANVLTF.

The chain links TRBV27 to TRBJ2-3; maybe TRBD2 (5 bases). Trimming took off 6 bases at V and 2 bases at J, with 9 bases between the two ends. CDR1 is MNHEY, CDR2 SMNVEV, per germline (reference sequence). This CDR3 region has 13 residues. CDR3 DNA: TGTGCCAGCAGGGGGAGTAACACAGATACGCAGTATTTT. Translated, it gives CASRGSNTDTQYF.